These 2 T cell receptor beta chains were sequenced from one sample in a study of PD-1 blockade in classical Hodgkin lymphoma. Using immunoSEQ multiplex PCR, the repertoire was profiled, and TCRdb retains in-frame clones only, with some absent. The sample lists tens of thousands of clones; 85% to 95% were seen once. Autologous stem cell transplantation was followed by relapse in every patient, and brentuximab vedotin exposure varied. The source was peripheral blood mononuclear cells (PBMCs), collected at baseline. The receptors derive from a human donor with classical Hodgkin lymphoma.

The rearrangement links TRBV30 to TRBJ2-7; D may be TRBD1 (6 bases). Trimming cost V 2 bases and J 7 bases, with 9 bases left between them. This CDR3 is built from 11 residues. The V gene's germline CDR1 is GTSNPN and CDR2 SVGIG (reference sequence). CDR3 sequence reads: CAWSIGTEQYF. The CDR3 nucleotides are TGTGCCTGGAGTATCGGGACAGAGCAGTACTTC.

The chain combines TRBV5-4 with TRBJ1-1; D might be TRBD1 (6 bases). CDR3 length: 14 amino acids. Looked up from germline, CDR1 is SGHNT and CDR2 is YYREEE (reference sequence). V gave up 4 bases and J gave up 7 bases, with 17 bases separating them. The CDR3 sequence: CASSPPTGHHEAFF. The CDR3 nucleotides read TGTGCCAGCAGCCCACCTACAGGGCACCATGAAGCTTTCTTT.